This paragraph covers one T cell receptor (beta chain) sequence. The target antigen is unknown. The data are from a study of PD-1 blockade in classical Hodgkin lymphoma. Brentuximab vedotin exposure varied among the patients, all of whom had relapsed after autologous stem cell transplantation. Per germline, CDR1 SGHNT and CDR2 YENEEA. V lost 5 bases to trimming and J lost 3 bases, with 13 bases between them. This CDR3 region has 15 residues. Whole-study findings and limits: It was among complete responders that baseline diversity resembled that of newly diagnosed patients. Before treatment, TCR diversity in newly diagnosed patients was reportedly lower than in healthy donors.

The table came from immunoSEQ multiplex PCR; TCRdb's copy has only in-frame clones and leaves some out. The data contain about 11,000 clones, about 70% of them seen just once; the ten biggest clones take up around 23%. The input for sequencing was peripheral blood mononuclear cells (PBMCs), taken at baseline. The chain uses TRBV11-3 and TRBJ2-2; D is perhaps TRBD2 (6 bases). The clonotype was recovered from a human donor with classical Hodgkin lymphoma. CDR3 bases: TGTGCCAGCAGCCCAGGGACTCCCTACACCGGGGAGCTGTTTTTT. This codes for CASSPGTPYTGELFF.